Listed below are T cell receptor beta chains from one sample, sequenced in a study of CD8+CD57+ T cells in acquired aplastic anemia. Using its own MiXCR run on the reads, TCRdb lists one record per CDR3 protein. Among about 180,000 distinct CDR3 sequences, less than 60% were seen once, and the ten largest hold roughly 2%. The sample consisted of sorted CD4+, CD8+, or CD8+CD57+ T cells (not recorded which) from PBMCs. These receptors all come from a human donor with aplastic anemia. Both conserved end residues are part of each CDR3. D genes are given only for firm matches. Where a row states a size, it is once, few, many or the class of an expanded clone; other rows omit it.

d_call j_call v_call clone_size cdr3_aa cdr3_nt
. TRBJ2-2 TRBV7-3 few CASSYWGAGELFF TGTGCCAGCAGCTACTGGGGGGCCGGGGAGCTGTTTTTT
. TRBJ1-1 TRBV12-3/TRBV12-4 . CASSSGIMNTEAFF TGTGCCAGCAGTTCAGGGATAATGAACACTGAAGCTTTCTTT
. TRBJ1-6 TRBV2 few CASSEGANSPLHF TGTGCCAGCAGTGAAGGTGCGAATTCACCCCTCCACTTT
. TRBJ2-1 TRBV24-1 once CATSDLDGSSYNEQFF TGTGCCACCAGTGATTTGGACGGGAGCTCCTACAATGAGCAGTTCTTC
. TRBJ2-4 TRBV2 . CASSFAPQNIQYF TGTGCCAGCAGTTTCGCCCCCCAGAACATTCAGTACTTC
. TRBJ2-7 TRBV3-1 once CASSPRGGGYEQYF TGTGCCAGCAGCCCACGCGGGGGCGGCTACGAGCAGTACTTC
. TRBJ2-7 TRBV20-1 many CSATRPGQIFYEQYF TGCAGTGCTACAAGACCGGGACAAATCTTCTACGAGCAGTACTTC
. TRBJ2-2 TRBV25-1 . CASSGLGAITGELFF TGTGCCAGCAGTGGACTCGGTGCCATCACCGGGGAGCTGTTTTTT
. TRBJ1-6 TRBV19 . CASSMMSGENSPLHF TGTGCCAGTAGTATGATGTCCGGGGAAAATTCACCCCTCCACTTT
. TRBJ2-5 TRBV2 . CASSEGGTQYF TGTGCCAGCAGTGAAGGAGGGACCCAGTACTTC
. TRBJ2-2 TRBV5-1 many CASSLQGLGLNTGELFF TGCGCCAGCAGCTTGCAGGGTTTAGGACTAAACACCGGGGAGCTGTTTTTT
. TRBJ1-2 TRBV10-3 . CAISESNNYGYTF TGTGCCATCAGTGAGTCGAATAACTATGGCTACACCTTC
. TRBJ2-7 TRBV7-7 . CASSSRPQGEQYF TGTGCCAGCAGCTCAAGGCCCCAGGGCGAGCAGTACTTC
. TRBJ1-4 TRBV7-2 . CASSLGREKLFF TGTGCCAGCAGCTTAGGTCGTGAAAAACTGTTTTTT
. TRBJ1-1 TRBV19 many CASGTTAQAFF TGTGCCAGTGGAACCACGGCCCAAGCTTTCTTT
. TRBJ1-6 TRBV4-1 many CASSQEEGVNSPLHF TGCGCCAGCAGCCAAGAGGAGGGGGTGAATTCACCCCTCCACTTT
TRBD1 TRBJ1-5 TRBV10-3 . CAISGGQGGEPQHF TGTGCCATCAGTGGAGGACAGGGCGGGGAGCCCCAGCATTTT
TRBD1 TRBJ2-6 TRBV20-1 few CSAREGQTSGANVLTF TGCAGTGCTAGAGAGGGACAGACCTCTGGGGCCAACGTCCTGACTTTC
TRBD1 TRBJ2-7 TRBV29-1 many CSVAWDSNYEQYF TGCAGCGTTGCCTGGGACAGCAACTACGAGCAGTACTTC
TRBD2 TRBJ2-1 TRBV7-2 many CASSKGLAASEQFF TGTGCCAGCAGCAAGGGACTAGCGGCCAGTGAGCAGTTCTTC
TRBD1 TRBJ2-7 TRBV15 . CATSSRTGREQYF TGTGCCACCAGCTCTCGGACAGGGCGAGAGCAGTACTTC
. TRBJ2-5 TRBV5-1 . CASREPGLKTTQYF TGCGCCAGCAGGGAACCGGGACTTAAGACGACCCAGTACTTC
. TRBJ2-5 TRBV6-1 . CASSELGLRETQYF TGTGCCAGCAGTGAACTGGGCCTCCGGGAGACCCAGTACTTC
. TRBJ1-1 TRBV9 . CASSATLGPNTEAFF TGTGCCAGCAGCGCGACCCTGGGACCGAACACTGAAGCTTTCTTT
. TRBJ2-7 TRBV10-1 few CASSERRGAINEQYF TGCGCCAGCAGTGAGCGGAGGGGGGCCATAAACGAGCAGTACTTC
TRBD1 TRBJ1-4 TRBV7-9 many CASSQGQGALEKLFF TGTGCCAGCAGCCAAGGACAGGGGGCTTTAGAAAAACTGTTTTTT
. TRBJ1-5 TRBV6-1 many CASSVPGVPQHF TGTGCCAGCAGTGTACCAGGGGTGCCCCAGCATTTT
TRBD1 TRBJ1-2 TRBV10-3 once CAISGTGDGYTF TGTGCCATCAGTGGGACAGGGGATGGCTACACCTTC
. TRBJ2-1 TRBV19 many CASSRDPGKQFF TGTGCCAGTAGTAGGGACCCAGGGAAACAGTTCTTC
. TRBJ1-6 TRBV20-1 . CSASVITGTRDNSPLHF TGCAGTGCTAGCGTAATAACCGGGACTCGGGATAATTCACCCCTCCACTTT
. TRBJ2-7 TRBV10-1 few CASSDTAYEQYF TGCGCCAGCAGTGATACCGCCTACGAGCAGTACTTC
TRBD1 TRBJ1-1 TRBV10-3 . CAITGTGGTLIMNTEAFF TGTGCCATCACGGGGACAGGGGGGACCCTTATCATGAACACTGAAGCTTTCTTT
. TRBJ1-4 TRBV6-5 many CASSYAGAWSEKLFF TGTGCCAGCAGTTACGCGGGGGCGTGGAGTGAAAAACTGTTTTTT
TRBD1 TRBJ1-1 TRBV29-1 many CSVETGIAEAFF TGCAGCGTCGAGACAGGGATCGCTGAAGCTTTCTTT
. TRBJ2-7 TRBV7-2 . CASARVYEQYF TGTGCCAGCGCCAGGGTCTACGAGCAGTACTTC
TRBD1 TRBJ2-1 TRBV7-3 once CASSSGTGQMGGEQFF TGTGCCAGCAGCTCAGGGACAGGGCAAATGGGTGGGGAGCAGTTCTTC
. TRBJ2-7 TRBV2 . CASSGSDEQYF TGTGCCAGCTCGGGGAGCGACGAGCAGTACTTC
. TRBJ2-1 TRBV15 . CATSRPQLGEQFF TGTGCCACCAGCAGACCCCAGTTAGGCGAGCAGTTCTTC
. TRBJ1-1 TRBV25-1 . CATSDTRERRNTEAFF TGTGCCACCAGTGATACCAGGGAAAGGAGGAACACTGAAGCTTTCTTT
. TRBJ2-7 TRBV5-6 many CASSSRGAGVREQYF TGTGCCAGCAGTTCTCGGGGGGCGGGGGTCCGCGAGCAGTACTTC
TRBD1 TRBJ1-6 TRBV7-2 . CASSSGGSYSPLHF TGTGCCAGCAGCTCAGGGGGCTCTTATTCACCCCTCCACTTT
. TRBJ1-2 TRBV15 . CATSKAEGRTRYGYTF TGTGCCACCAGCAAAGCGGAAGGTCGCACGCGCTATGGCTACACCTTC
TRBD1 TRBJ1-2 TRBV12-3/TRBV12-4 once CASSYPGQGWYGYTF TGTGCCAGCAGTTACCCGGGACAGGGTTGGTATGGCTACACCTTC